Sequencing of this TCR beta chain was carried out in a study of T cell changes during pregnancy in multiple sclerosis (dated by TCRdb to 2018 to 2020). About the study as a whole: The study examined how the T cell repertoire changed over the course of pregnancy in women with multiple sclerosis.

From a lookup of the germline V gene, CDR1 and CDR2 are MDHEN and SYDVKM. CDR3 length: 13 amino acids, cysteine to phenylalanine. The only DNA kept is the CDR3, 39 bases in frame from the first base. The junction shows trimming of 7 bases on V and 5 bases on J, and the gene matches do not reach 6 bases of it. For this clone: Its antigen is not yet known. The sample holds no much larger clone one base away, and base qualities are not on file.

Library construction relied on the immunoSEQ multiplex PCR assay. As stored in TCRdb, this immuneACCESS dataset retains in-frame rearrangements with V and J assigned. A fraction of the clones does not appear; measured against another copy, unresolved V genes explain less than half of the discrepancy, and the remainder lacks a known reason. In all, the sample holds about 86,000 clones, and approximately 90% of those were seen once. The ten largest clones take up around 2% of the sample. This TCR derives from a female donor in good health, enrolled as a control in a pregnancy study. Material: peripheral blood, obtained in the first trimester of pregnancy. The chain joins TRBV28 to TRBJ2-7, with 9 junctional bases fitting TRBD1. The CDR3 reads CASILGQGNEQYF. At the DNA level, the sequence is TGTGCCAGCATACTGGGACAGGGAAACGAGCAGTACTTC.